Following are 19 T cell receptor beta chains from one sample sequenced in a study of molecular identifiers for immune sequencing clone quantification. TCRdb re-analysed the PCR reads in MiXCR, keeping a single row per CDR3 protein. The sample lists about 54,000 distinct CDR3 sequences; about 25% were seen once. The sequenced sample was naive CD8+ T cells from blood, with Jurkat cell RNA spiked in. The subset here: FACS-sorted CD8+CD4-CCR7+CD45RA+ naive T cells. The receptors shown here come from a human donor in good health. Some libraries in this study had Jurkat cell RNA spiked in.

This clonotype was detected ten times or more. The chain links TRBV4-1 to TRBJ1-1; TRBD1 aligns across 7 bases. Germline loops: CDR1 MGHRA, CDR2 YSYEKL. Trimming cost V 4 bases and J 7 bases; bases outside gene matches: 6. The CDR3 spans 13 residues. This chain's CDR3 is CASSPPGDSEAFF. The CDR3 DNA is TGCGCCAGCAGCCCCCCTGGGGACAGTGAAGCTTTCTTT.

To note about this clonotype: Compared with germline, one end of the junction differs, possibly owing to a read error. The rearrangement uses TRBV12-3 or TRBV12-4 and TRBJ1-2, with 9 nucleotides matching TRBD1. The CDR3 is made up of 15 amino acids. The chain's CDR3 is CGSSPQGQGLVGYTF. The CDR3 DNA sequence: TGTGGCAGCAGTCCTCAGGGACAGGGACTGGTTGGCTACACCTTC.

In its sample, this clonotype was seen once. One junction end does not reproduce the germline sequence, and a read error may be involved. The rearrangement uses TRBV7-9 and TRBJ1-1, with a tentative D call TRBD1 (6 bases). This CDR3 contains 15 residues. Looked up from germline, CDR1 is SEHNR and CDR2 is FQNEAQ (reference sequence). The CDR3 DNA sequence: TGTGCCAGCAGCTTAGCGCAGGGGCCGAACCCTGAAGCTTTCTTT. Its protein is CASSLAQGPNPEAFF.

This chain uses TRBV12-5 with TRBJ2-1, with TRBD2 matching 7 bases. Germline assignment: CDR1 LGHNT and CDR2 FRNRAP. The CDR3 is made up of 14 amino acids. Germline trimming cut 11 bases from V and 6 bases from J; bases unmatched to any gene: 13. The CDR3 DNA sequence: TGTGCTTCCGGGGAGACGGGGAGGGTCAATGAGCAGTTCTTC. The encoded protein is CASGETGRVNEQFF.

This clonotype was seen many times. The V and J genes are TRBV4-1 and TRBJ2-7, with D perhaps TRBD1 (6 bases). The CDR3 totals 14 residues. V lost 0 bases and J 5 bases, leaving 11 bases between the germline ends. Germline V CDR1 and CDR2: MGHRA, YSYEKL. CDR3 region: CASSQDPGGDEQYF. In DNA, the CDR3 is TGCGCCAGCAGCCAAGATCCTGGGGGCGACGAGCAGTACTTC.

This clonotype has a count of ten or more. V usage is TRBV4-3 and J usage is TRBJ2-3, with 8 positions matching TRBD2. The germline gives CDR1 LGHNA, CDR2 YSLEER. The CDR3 extends over 16 amino acids. The J segment lost 6 bases and the V segment lost 0 bases, leaving 8 bases of the junction unmatched. The CDR3 DNA reads TGCGCCAGCAGCCAAGATAGGAGCGGGAGAGCCGATACGCAGTATTTT. Its translation is CASSQDRSGRADTQYF.

On this clonotype itself: This may stem from a read error, because a much larger clone lies one nucleotide away. The chain combines TRBV15 with TRBJ2-2; a possible D gene is TRBD2 (5 bases). Germline V gene lookup returns CDR1 LNHNV and CDR2 YYDKDF (reference sequence). This CDR3 region has 15 residues. CDR3 nucleotide sequence: TGTGCCACCAGCAGGGGTGAACTGAACACCGGGGAGCCGTTTTTT. Translated, it gives CATSRGELNTGEPFF.

Note on this clonotype: Given a much more abundant clone one base away, this may be a read error. This chain links TRBV5-1 with TRBJ2-6; maybe TRBD1 (6 bases). The V gene's germline CDR1 is SGHRS and CDR2 YFSETQ. CDR3 length equals 18 residues. The CDR3 bases are TGCGCCAGCAGCTGGAAGGACAGCCCGGGCTCTGGGGCCAACGTCCCGACTTTC. Its translation is CASSWKDSPGSGANVPTF.

This clonotype appeared many times. The genes are TRBV20-1 and TRBJ2-7, with TRBD1 identical over 9 bases. J gave up 4 bases and V 6 bases, and 10 bases lay outside the gene matches. This CDR3 region has 14 residues. Germline CDR1 DFQATT, CDR2 SNEGSKA (reference sequence). In nucleotides, the CDR3 is TGCAGTGCCAAACCCGGGACAGGGTGGTACGAGCAGTACTTC. It codes for CSAKPGTGWYEQYF.

Comments on this clonotype: Possible read error: a much larger clone is one base away. The V gene is TRBV27, the J gene TRBJ2-6; perhaps TRBD2 as D (5 bases). CDR1 is MNHEY, CDR2 SMNVEV, per germline (reference sequence). V shed 6 bases and J shed 1 base, with 10 bases lying between them. The CDR3 runs 15 residues. The CDR3 loop is CASRNRGSGANVLTF. The CDR3 DNA reads TGTGCCAGCAGGAACAGAGGGTCTGGGGCCAACGTCCTGACTTTC. The full variable domain, in which reference TRBV27 and TRBJ2-6 provide the parts outside the CDR3, is EAQVTQNPRYLITVTGKKLTVTCSQNMNHEYMSWYRQDPGLGLRQIYYSMNVEVTDKGDVPEGYKVSRKEKRNFPLILESPSPNQTSLYFCASRNRGSGANVLTFGAGSRLTVL.

In this sample, this clonotype turned up many times. The chain couples TRBV11-2 to TRBJ2-7; 7 nucleotides line up with TRBD1. This CDR3 contains 15 residues. Germline trimming cut 5 bases from V and 2 bases from J; bases unmatched to any gene: 9. Germline loops: CDR1 SGHAT, CDR2 FQNNGV. The CDR3 spells CASSRPGQKTYEQYF. The CDR3 DNA reads as TGTGCCAGCAGCCGACCGGGACAGAAGACCTACGAGCAGTACTTC.

This clonotype was seen at least ten times. V gene TRBV29-1 combines with J gene TRBJ2-1; a weak D match, TRBD2 (5 bases). The CDR3 covers 13 residues. V lost 8 bases and J lost 5, with 16 bases in between. From germline, CDR1 is SQVTM and CDR2 ANQGSEA. The CDR3 spells CSPTGITNNEQFF. The DNA of the CDR3 is TGCAGCCCCACGGGGATAACTAACAATGAGCAGTTCTTC.

This clonotype was detected ten times or more. The rearrangement links TRBV19 to TRBJ2-2; D perhaps matches TRBD2 (5 bases). CDR1 and CDR2 (germline): LNHDA, SQIVND (reference sequence). Trimming took 0 bases from V and 7 from J, leaving 9 bases between them. CDR3 size: 14 residues. The CDR3, as DNA: TGTGCCAGTAGTATAGATCTTGGAGGCGGGGAGCTGTTTTTT. It encodes CASSIDLGGGELFF.

This clonotype has ten or more counts. This sequence joins TRBV7-9 and TRBJ2-3, with TRBD1 identical over 10 bases. Trimming cost V 3 bases and J 2 bases; bases outside gene matches: 8. The CDR3 is 17 amino acids. From germline, CDR1 is SEHNR and CDR2 FQNEAQ (reference sequence). CDR3: CASSFRPGQGLTDTQYF. CDR3 DNA: TGTGCCAGCAGCTTTCGCCCGGGACAGGGGCTCACAGATACGCAGTATTTT.

Comments on this clonotype: A read error may be the cause here, since a much bigger clone is one base away. The chain couples TRBV20-1 to TRBJ1-1; D remains ambiguous. CDR3 length: 12 amino acids. Germline loops: CDR1 DFQATT, CDR2 SNEGSKA (reference sequence). The CDR3 here is CGARGLDAGFFF. For the CDR3, the DNA is TGCGGTGCTAGAGGGCTAGATGCCGGATTTTTCTTT.

Ten or more counts support this clonotype. The chain employs TRBV5-4 and TRBJ2-3; 9 bases map to TRBD2. The CDR3 has 17 residues. Losses at the gene ends were 1 base for V and 5 bases for J; bases not matched to a gene: 11. Germline CDR1 and CDR2: SGHNT and YYREEE (reference sequence). The CDR3 spells CASSLRLAGAKGDTQYF. In DNA, the CDR3 is TGTGCCAGCAGCTTGCGATTAGCGGGAGCCAAGGGAGATACGCAGTATTTT.

For this clonotype: A much larger clone differs from this one at a single base, so this may be a read error. The genes are TRBV20-1 and TRBJ2-7; possibly TRBD2 for D (5 bases). This CDR3 is 14 amino acids long. The germline gives CDR1 DFQATT, CDR2 SNEGSKA (reference sequence). The V end was cut by 8 bases, the J end by 0 bases, with 17 bases between. The CDR3 here is CSTGSLFSSYEQYF. The CDR3, as DNA: TGCAGTACGGGGAGTCTTTTTTCCTCCTACGAGCAGTACTTC.

The chain recombines TRBV20-1 with TRBJ2-5, with D perhaps TRBD2 (5 bases). V lost 0 bases and J 5 bases, leaving 19 bases between the germline ends. CDR3 length: 16 amino acids. Looked up from germline, CDR1 is DFQATT and CDR2 is SNEGSKA (reference sequence). CDR3 region: CSARDRPGNPGETQYF. CDR3 bases: TGCAGTGCTAGAGATCGCCCGGGAAACCCTGGGGAGACCCAGTACTTC.

Concerning this clonotype itself: A much larger clone lies one base from this, so it may be a read error. The chain uses TRBV19 and TRBJ2-7; 7 nucleotides agree with TRBD2. The germline CDR1 and CDR2 sequences are LNHDA and SQIVND (reference sequence). The CDR3 has 12 amino acids. As DNA, the CDR3 is TGTGCCAGTAGTAGTCCCGCGCGGGAGCAGTGCTTC. The encoded protein is CASSSPAREQCF.